The subject of this entry is one TCR beta chain. What it binds is unknown. Several immunoSEQ plates received, in even portions, the genomic DNA of each subset. TCRdb's table, derived via immunoSEQ multiplex PCR, lists solely in-frame clones and lacks some. The sample consists of around 2.5 million clones, roughly 93% of them appearing once. This specimen comes from a study of shared clonotypes between healthy human individuals. Study-wide results and limits: The study generally estimated greater richness for naive than memory subsets. Sorted-subset sequencing, rarefaction showed, was incomplete despite large depth.

The sequence was obtained from a man aged 18 to 30 in good health. Some clones in this sample may be carry-over from other donors' samples. The sample taken for sequencing was naive CD4+ T cells from PBMCs. Subset here: CD45RA+ positively selected.

CDR3 bases: TGTGCCAACCCGGAACCCAGGGGAGGGGATCAGCCCCAGCATTTT. This sequence encodes CANPEPRGGDQPQHF. The chain is built from TRBV6-1 and TRBJ1-5, with TRBD1 as a possible D gene (6 bases). The V and J ends lost 10 bases and 5 bases respectively, with 21 bases between them. The CDR3 is made up of 15 amino acids. Germline V lookup: CDR1 MNHNS, CDR2 SASEGT.